The rows below give T cell receptor beta chains drawn from one sample of a study of blood T cell repertoires in COVID-19. Profiled with immunoSEQ multiplex PCR; TCRdb holds only in-frame clones, not every one. Of 110,000 to 150,000 clones detected, approximately 87% appear once; the ten largest clones hold 4.3%. Material: peripheral blood. These receptors came from a woman between 40 and 55 years old with acute or convalescent COVID-19. Both conserved end residues are part of each CDR3. A D gene is named only where the DNA matches it firmly. Expanded clones are given a class, and other clones once, few, many or no size at all.

.	TRBV19	.	TRBJ2-7	CASRSRVDEQYF	TGTGCCAGTAGATCCCGGGTGGACGAGCAGTACTTC
.	TRBV2	.	TRBJ1-2	CASTYLEGGGYTF	TGTGCCAGCACTTACTTGGAGGGAGGAGGCTACACCTTC
TRBD2	TRBV7-2	.	TRBJ2-1	CASSLIPLAGALDNEQFF	TGTGCCAGCAGCTTAATCCCCTTAGCGGGGGCTCTAGATAATGAGCAGTTCTTC
.	TRBV5-1	.	TRBJ2-7	CASSLVGRGYEQYF	TGCGCCAGCAGCTTGGTGGGCAGGGGCTACGAGCAGTACTTC
TRBD1	TRBV25-1	once	TRBJ2-7	CASSLIPGQGPNEQYF	TGTGCCAGCAGTTTGATCCCGGGACAGGGGCCCAACGAGCAGTACTTC
.	TRBV19	.	TRBJ1-1	CASSIAGDTEAFF	TGTGCCAGTAGTATAGCGGGGGACACTGAAGCTTTCTTT
.	TRBV23-1	.	TRBJ2-7	CASSSGVGTYEQYF	TGCGCCAGCAGCTCAGGGGTGGGGACCTACGAGCAGTACTTC
TRBD2	TRBV15	.	TRBJ2-1	CATSSERGSYNEQFF	TGTGCCACCAGCAGCGAGCGGGGGTCCTACAATGAGCAGTTCTTC
.	TRBV30	.	TRBJ1-1	CAWSANVNTEAFF	TGTGCCTGGAGTGCAAATGTTAACACTGAAGCTTTCTTT
.	TRBV7-3	.	TRBJ2-3	CASSRGRGTDTQYF	TGTGCCAGCAGTCGGGGGAGAGGGACAGATACGCAGTATTTT
TRBD1	TRBV24-1	once	TRBJ2-2	CATSPRGTGIAGELFF	TGTGCCACCAGTCCTCGAGGGACAGGGATTGCCGGGGAGCTGTTTTTT
TRBD2	TRBV6-5	few	TRBJ2-3	CASSLAGDTQYF	TGTGCCAGCTCCCTAGCGGGAGATACGCAGTATTTT
TRBD1	TRBV28	.	TRBJ2-7	CASSFRDSPREQYF	TGTGCCAGCAGTTTCCGGGACAGTCCCCGCGAGCAGTACTTC
TRBD2	TRBV2	.	TRBJ2-3	CASSVGLAALASADTQYF	TGTGCCAGCAGCGTGGGACTAGCGGCCCTAGCGTCGGCAGATACGCAGTATTTT
.	TRBV30	few	TRBJ2-2	CAQVLNTGELFF	TGTGCACAGGTCCTGAACACCGGGGAGCTGTTTTTT
.	TRBV29-1	.	TRBJ1-2	CSVARGTSGFGYTF	TGCAGCGTTGCGCGGGGGACCTCGGGGTTTGGCTACACCTTC
TRBD1	TRBV6-2/TRBV6-3	.	TRBJ2-2	CASSPWTGPTGELFF	TGTGCCAGCAGTCCCTGGACAGGGCCCACCGGGGAGCTGTTTTTT
.	TRBV14	.	TRBJ2-7	CASSGEQGISYEQYF	TGTGCCAGCTCCGGCGAGCAGGGAATCTCCTACGAGCAGTACTTC
.	TRBV12-2	few	TRBJ1-1	CASRLVGTENTEAFF	TGTGCAAGTCGCTTAGTCGGGACAGAGAACACTGAAGCTTTCTTT
TRBD1	TRBV5-6	.	TRBJ2-7	CASSYGQVSSYEQYF	TGTGCCAGCAGCTACGGACAGGTTAGCTCCTACGAGCAGTACTTC
.	TRBV30	few	TRBJ2-7	CAWSPGTYYEQYF	TGTGCCTGGAGCCCCGGTACTTACTACGAGCAGTACTTC
.	TRBV9	.	TRBJ2-7	CASSPLSGGERYF	TGTGCCAGCAGCCCCCTTTCTGGCGGGGAACGGTACTTC
TRBD1	TRBV27	once	TRBJ2-7	CASSLLGTGNYEQYF	TGTGCCAGCAGTTTGCTCGGGACAGGGAACTACGAGCAGTACTTC
.	TRBV5-1	.	TRBJ2-7	CASSLVTGSLSSYEQYF	TGCGCCAGCAGCTTGGTTACAGGGTCACTGAGCTCCTACGAGCAGTACTTC
TRBD1	TRBV15	.	TRBJ1-1	CATSSYGTGETEAFF	TGTGCCACCAGCAGTTATGGGACAGGGGAAACTGAAGCTTTCTTT
.	TRBV7-9	.	TRBJ1-2	CASWTDHANYGYTF	TGTGCCAGTTGGACAGACCATGCTAACTATGGCTACACCTTC
TRBD1	TRBV7-3	.	TRBJ2-5	CASSFGTGGFLRETQYF	TGTGCCAGCAGCTTCGGGACAGGGGGCTTTCTAAGGGAGACCCAGTACTTC
TRBD1	TRBV15	.	TRBJ2-1	CATSRVIWTGGDEQFF	TGTGCCACCAGCAGAGTTATCTGGACAGGGGGCGATGAGCAGTTCTTC
TRBD2	TRBV11-2	.	TRBJ2-1	CASSLERGLAGALSYNEQFF	TGTGCCAGCAGCTTAGAGCGAGGGCTAGCGGGAGCCCTCTCCTACAATGAGCAGTTCTTC
TRBD1	TRBV5-6	.	TRBJ2-1	CASSFDRGTYNEQFF	TGTGCCAGCAGCTTTGACAGGGGGACCTACAATGAGCAGTTCTTC
TRBD1	TRBV6-5	.	TRBJ1-2	CASSPGQGLGYTF	TGTGCCAGCTCCCCCGGACAGGGGTTGGGCTACACCTTC